The 25 T cell receptor gamma chains presented below share a single source sample, sequenced in a study of gamma-delta T cells after stem cell transplantation. TCRdb re-called the RT-PCR reads through CATT. Among 950 to 1,500 gamma-chain clones, approximately 16% were seen once, and the ten largest hold almost 10%. The source material was gamma-delta T cells. These receptors were collected from a human donor. It is not recorded whose cells these are; they may come from a transplant donor.

A note on this clone: Other DNA sequences in this specimen translate into the identical CDR3. CDR3 bases: TGTGCCACCTGGGATCCCGGTTATTATAAGAAACTCTTT. It yields the protein CATWDPGYYKKLF. The rearrangement joins TRGV4 to TRGJ1 or TRGJ2. The CDR3 covers 13 residues. V trimming: 3 bases; J trimming: 3 bases; junction bases outside the gene matches: 5. Germline V gives CDR1 EGSTGY, CDR2 YDSYTSSV.

This clone was seen just once. The junction departs from germline at one end; a sequencing error may be responsible. CDR3 residues: CATWGRLDYYKKLF. For the CDR3, the DNA is TGTGCCACCTGGGGCAGGCTGGATTATTATAAGAAACTCTTT. The chain recombines TRGV3 with TRGJ1 or TRGJ2. This CDR3 region has 14 residues. Germline V lookup: CDR1 VTNTFY, CDR2 YDVSTARD (reference sequence).

This clone has a handful of counts. This chain uses TRGV4 with TRGJ1 or TRGJ2. This CDR3 comprises 13 residues. Losses at the gene ends were 2 bases for V and 2 bases for J; bases not matched to a gene: 3. The V gene's germline CDR1 is EGSTGY and CDR2 YDSYTSSV. CDR3 sequence (DNA): TGTGCCACCTGGGATGTCGATTATTATAAGAAACTCTTT. Amino acids: CATWDVDYYKKLF.

Only a few counts were recorded for this clone. The V gene is TRGV2, the J gene TRGJP2. Germline trimming cut 0 bases from V and 0 bases from J; bases unmatched to any gene: 10. The germline V gene encodes CDR1 EGSNGY and CDR2 YDSYNSKV. This CDR3 is 18 amino acids long. The CDR3 sequence is CATWDGPLRYSSDWIKTF. In nucleotides, the CDR3 is TGTGCCACCTGGGACGGGCCTCTGCGCTATAGTAGTGATTGGATCAAGACGTTT.

A remark on this clone: Just one base apart from a much larger clone, this may be a read error. The chain carries TRGV5 and TRGJ1 or TRGJ2. This CDR3 spans 11 amino acids. V shed 7 bases, J shed 7 bases, and the junction held 7 bases outside the gene matches. Germline V CDR1 and CDR2: VINAFY, YDVSNSKD. The CDR3 nucleotides are TGTGCCACCTGTTGGGCCTATAAGAAACTCTTT. It is translated as CATCWAYKKLF.

By share, this clone ranks as large. The chain uses TRGV9 and TRGJP1. This CDR3 contains 14 residues. Germline assignment: CDR1 GITISATS and CDR2 ISYDGTV (reference sequence). After removal of 3 bases from V and 1 base from J, the junction contained 2 bases not matched to a gene. This CDR3 is CALWETTTGWFKIF. CDR3 nucleotides: TGTGCCTTGTGGGAGACTACCACTGGTTGGTTCAAGATATTT.

In its sample, this clone was seen a few times. This chain connects TRGV9 to TRGJ1 or TRGJ2. Per germline, CDR1 GITISATS and CDR2 ISYDGTV (reference sequence). The CDR3 is made up of 12 amino acids. Trimming removed 5 bases from V and 4 bases from J; junction bases left unmatched: 5. In DNA, the CDR3 is TGTGCCTTGTGGGGGCCATATTATAAGAAACTCTTT. It codes for CALWGPYYKKLF.

The DNA of the CDR3 is TGTGCCACCTGGGACGGGCTGGGAAAGCTTTATTATAAGAAACTCTTT. The encoded protein is CATWDGLGKLYYKKLF. The chain has TRGV2 and TRGJ1 or TRGJ2. Germline V CDR1 and CDR2: EGSNGY, YDSYNSKV. The CDR3 totals 16 residues. V dropped 0 bases and J dropped 3; count of bases not matched to a gene: 11.

As to this clone: A clone one base away is much larger, so this may be a read error. The chain is built from TRGV3 and TRGJ1 or TRGJ2. Germline trimming cut 0 bases from V and 7 bases from J; bases unmatched to any gene: 3. Germline CDR1 and CDR2: VTNTFY and YDVSTARD (reference sequence). The CDR3 runs to 12 residues. CDR3 DNA: TGTGCCACCTGGGACAGGCGGTATAAGAAACTCTTT. It yields the protein CATWDRRYKKLF.

Notes on this clone: Other nucleotide sequences in the sample specify the same CDR3. This CDR3 reads CATWDSRGWFKIF. The CDR3 coding sequence is TGTGCCACCTGGGACAGTCGCGGTTGGTTCAAGATATTT. The chain employs TRGV3 and TRGJP1. Germline V gene lookup returns CDR1 VTNTFY and CDR2 YDVSTARD (reference sequence). V shed 1 base, J shed 8 bases, and the junction held 4 bases outside the gene matches. This CDR3 comprises 13 residues.

This sequence joins TRGV4 and TRGJ1 or TRGJ2. The CDR3 is 12 residues long. Germline V gene lookup returns CDR1 EGSTGY and CDR2 YDSYTSSV. V shed 1 base and J 8 bases; nucleotides not matched to a gene: 5. The CDR3 loop reads CATWDGGDKKLF. For the CDR3, the DNA is TGTGCCACCTGGGATGGAGGGGATAAGAAACTCTTT.

The chain joins TRGV4 to TRGJP1. CDR3 length equals 15 residues. V lost 6 bases, J lost 3 bases, and 10 bases stayed unmatched. From germline, CDR1 is EGSTGY and CDR2 YDSYTSSV. CDR3 region: CATWLGGATGWFKIF. The CDR3 DNA reads TGTGCCACCTGGCTAGGCGGTGCCACTGGTTGGTTCAAGATATTT.

About this clone: A much larger clone lies one base from this, so it may be a read error. The chain is built from TRGV3 and TRGJ1 or TRGJ2. The CDR3 is 11 residues long. Germline V gives CDR1 VTNTFY, CDR2 YDVSTARD (reference sequence). The CDR3 is CANWDSYWKLF. The CDR3 nucleotides read TGTGCCAACTGGGACTCCTACTGGAAACTCTTT.

This clone is deemed large. This chain links TRGV8 with TRGJ1 or TRGJ2. The J segment lost 0 bases and the V segment lost 3 bases, leaving 2 bases of the junction unmatched. From germline, CDR1 is VENAVY and CDR2 YDSYNSRV. This CDR3 contains 13 residues. CDR3 region: CATWDRNYYKKLF. In DNA, the CDR3 is TGTGCCACCTGGGATCGGAATTATTATAAGAAACTCTTT.

This clone was seen more than once but under ten times. The chain employs TRGV4 and TRGJP1. The CDR3 has 12 residues. V lost 3 bases, J lost 8 bases, and 3 bases stayed unmatched. Germline CDR1 is EGSTGY and CDR2 is YDSYTSSV. The CDR3 nucleotides read TGTGCCACCTGGGATCCAGGTTGGTTCAAGATATTT. Protein: CATWDPGWFKIF.

The sample holds a few counts of this clone. Here the CDR3 DNA reads TGTGCCACCTGGGATGTTTATAAGAAACTCTTT. Protein: CATWDVYKKLF. The V and J genes are TRGV4 and TRGJ1 or TRGJ2. CDR1 is EGSTGY and CDR2 is YDSYTSSV in the germline V gene. The CDR3 consists of 11 residues. The trim removed 2 bases at V and 6 bases at J, leaving 1 base unmatched.

This clone was picked up a small number of times. The rearrangement uses TRGV4 and TRGJP1. Germline V gene lookup returns CDR1 EGSTGY and CDR2 YDSYTSSV. CDR3 size: 11 residues. V lost 5 bases and J lost 6; bases outside the gene matches: 0. In nucleotides, the CDR3 is TGTGCCACCTGGGCTGGTTGGTTCAAGATATTT. Translation gives CATWAGWFKIF.

This chain links TRGV4 with TRGJ1 or TRGJ2. The CDR3 covers 11 residues. Germline V gene lookup returns CDR1 EGSTGY and CDR2 YDSYTSSV. V lost 3 bases to trimming and J lost 7 bases; unmatched junction nucleotides: 3. DNA of the CDR3: TGTGCCACCTGGGATCGGTATAAGAAACTCTTT. Protein product: CATWDRYKKLF.

On this clone itself: A much larger clonotype is one base distant, so this may be a read error. J is TRGJ1 or TRGJ2 and V is TRGV3. V lost 6 bases and J lost 0; bases outside the gene matches: 8. Germline CDR1 VTNTFY, CDR2 YDVSTARD (reference sequence). This CDR3 has 14 residues. CDR3 protein: CATWPNVNYYKKLF. As DNA, the CDR3 is TGTGCCACCTGGCCCAACGTGAATTATTATAAGAAACTCTTT.

The sample holds a few counts of this clone. One junction end does not reproduce the germline sequence, and a read error may be involved. The chain has TRGV8 and TRGJ1 or TRGJ2. The CDR3 length is 12 residues. Germline CDR1 is VENAVY and CDR2 is YDSYNSRV. The CDR3 sequence is CTTWDRNYKKLF. DNA for the CDR3: TGTACCACCTGGGATAGGAATTATAAGAAACTCTTT.

The genes are TRGV2 and TRGJ1 or TRGJ2. V trimming: 0 bases; J trimming: 8 bases; junction bases outside the gene matches: 4. The CDR3 spans 12 residues. From germline, CDR1 is EGSNGY and CDR2 YDSYNSKV. The CDR3 sequence: CATWDGPDKKLF. CDR3 bases: TGTGCCACCTGGGACGGGCCCGATAAGAAACTCTTT.

This clone was found a few times. The junction departs from the called germline gene at one end, perhaps through a read error. The chain links TRGV9 to TRGJ1 or TRGJ2. Germline lookup yields CDR1 GITISATS and CDR2 ISYDGTV (reference sequence). The CDR3 is 16 residues long. The CDR3 here is CALWEAQSPFYHKKLF. The DNA of the CDR3 is TGTGCCTTGTGGGAGGCCCAATCCCCTTTTTATCATAAGAAACTCTTT.

This clone appeared once. A clone one base away is much larger, so this may be a read error. The chain joins TRGV9 to TRGJ1 or TRGJ2. The length of the CDR3 is 13 residues. Germline CDR1 is GITISATS and CDR2 is ISYDGTV (reference sequence). Unmatched junction bases numbered 11, after V lost 0 bases and J lost 12 bases. CDR3 coding DNA: TGTGCCTTGTGGGAGGTGCTTGGTCATAGGAAACTCTTT. This encodes CALWEVLGHRKLF.

The V gene is TRGV4, the J gene TRGJP. Per germline, CDR1 EGSTGY and CDR2 YDSYTSSV. This CDR3 contains 17 residues. Losses at the gene ends were 6 bases for V and 2 bases for J; bases not matched to a gene: 7. Written as DNA, the CDR3 is TGTGCCACCTGGAATTATCGGCAAGAGTTGGGCAAAAAAATCAAGGTATTT. Translated: CATWNYRQELGKKIKVF.

Only a few counts were recorded for this clone. This sequence joins TRGV4 and TRGJP1. With V trimmed by 1 base and J by 5 bases, 7 bases remained unmatched. Germline CDR1 and CDR2: EGSTGY and YDSYTSSV. There are 15 residues in the CDR3. The CDR3 DNA reads TGTGCCACCTGGGATGGATTGAAAACTGGTTGGTTCAAGATATTT. Its protein product is CATWDGLKTGWFKIF.